What follows are 23 T cell receptor beta chains derived from one specimen sequenced in a study of cytomegalovirus exposure and HLA in healthy donors. The primer mix had 60 Vbeta and 13 Jbeta primers. The table came from immunoSEQ multiplex PCR; TCRdb's copy has only in-frame clones and leaves some out. The sample data list tens of thousands of clones. Material for sequencing was PBMCs. The receptor set was obtained from a woman between 40 and 50 years old in good health and CMV-seropositive.

The chain uses TRBV5-1 and TRBJ2-1; possible D gene TRBD1, 6 bases. V lost 3 bases and J 0 bases, leaving 16 bases between the germline ends. The germline V gene encodes CDR1 SGHRS and CDR2 YFSETQ. The CDR3 extends over 17 amino acids. The CDR3 loop is CASSYGQSLSSYNEQFF. The CDR3 DNA sequence: TGCGCCAGCAGCTACGGACAGTCCTTGAGCTCCTACAATGAGCAGTTCTTC.

The chain uses TRBV27 and TRBJ2-7; no clear D gene. The CDR3 runs to 17 residues. Germline CDR1 MNHEY, CDR2 SMNVEV (reference sequence). Trimming took 0 bases from V and 2 from J, leaving 17 bases between them. The CDR3: CASSLSLSGTHAYEQYF. DNA of the CDR3: TGTGCCAGCAGTTTATCGTTGTCGGGTACACATGCCTACGAGCAGTACTTC.

This chain's CDR3 is CASSSGLGYNEQFF. The CDR3, as DNA: TGCGCCAGCAGCTCGGGACTAGGGTACAATGAGCAGTTCTTC. V gene TRBV5-1 combines with J gene TRBJ2-1; 8 bases are a match to TRBD2. The germline V gene encodes CDR1 SGHRS and CDR2 YFSETQ. The length of the CDR3 is 14 residues. The ends lost 3 bases at V and 4 bases at J; junction bases unmatched: 3. Full variable domain (outside the CDR3, taken from reference TRBV5-1 and TRBJ2-1): KAGVTQTPRYLIKTRGQQVTLSCSPISGHRSVSWYQQTPGQGLQFLFEYFSETQRNKGNFPGRFSGRQFSNSRSEMNVSTLELGDSALYLCASSSGLGYNEQFFGPGTRLTVL.

V gene TRBV2 combines with J gene TRBJ2-5; 7 nucleotides agree with TRBD1. J lost 2 bases, V lost 2 bases, and 5 bases had no gene match. Germline V gives CDR1 SNHLY, CDR2 FYNNEI. The CDR3 length is 15 residues. The CDR3 loop reads CASSEPGQSQETQYF. CDR3 in DNA: TGTGCCAGCAGTGAACCGGGACAGTCACAAGAGACCCAGTACTTC.

CDR3 sequence (DNA): TGTGCCAGCAGTTTAAGCCAGGTGGATTCACCCCTCCACTTT. Protein: CASSLSQVDSPLHF. The chain combines TRBV27 with TRBJ1-6; no clear D gene. The CDR3 runs to 14 residues. CDR1 is MNHEY and CDR2 is SMNVEV in the germline V gene (reference sequence). The V gene lost 2 bases and the J gene lost 8 bases, with 10 bases spanning the gap.

The rearrangement joins TRBV2 to TRBJ2-6, with unresolved D. Trimming took off 8 bases at V and 4 bases at J, with 12 bases between the two ends. The CDR3 sequence is 14 residues long. CDR1 and CDR2 from the germline V gene are SNHLY and FYNNEI. This chain's CDR3 is CASSGVPGANVLTF. CDR3 DNA sequence: TGTGCCAGCTCTGGAGTACCCGGGGCCAACGTCCTGACTTTC.

V gene TRBV7-3 combines with J gene TRBJ2-2, with TRBD1 as a possible D gene (5 bases). Germline V gives CDR1 SGHTA, CDR2 FQGTGA. CDR3 length: 14 residues. Trimming removed 3 bases from V and 6 bases from J, with 11 bases in between. The CDR3 bases are TGTGCCAGCAGCTTCAAACCAGGGCCCGGGGAGCTGTTTTTT. This encodes CASSFKPGPGELFF.

The V gene is TRBV27, the J gene TRBJ2-5; 7 bases line up with TRBD1. J gave up 2 bases and V 4 bases, and 4 bases lay outside the gene matches. Germline loops: CDR1 MNHEY, CDR2 SMNVEV (reference sequence). CDR3 length: 14 residues. The DNA for the CDR3 is TGTGCCAGCAGTTCCGGGACAGATCAAGAGACCCAGTACTTC. Protein product: CASSSGTDQETQYF.

This sequence joins TRBV7-9 and TRBJ2-2; 8 nucleotides align to TRBD1. CDR1 is SEHNR and CDR2 is FQNEAQ in the germline V gene (reference sequence). V lost 4 bases, J lost 0 bases, and 4 bases stayed unmatched. The CDR3 spans 16 residues. CDR3 DNA: TGTGCCAGCAGCTACGGACAGGGCGCGAACACCGGGGAGCTGTTTTTT. As protein: CASSYGQGANTGELFF.

The chain couples TRBV7-3 to TRBJ2-1, with D possibly matching TRBD2 (6 bases). The CDR3 runs to 16 residues. Trimming shortened V by 1 base and J by 8 bases, and 18 bases separated the two germline ends. Germline V lookup: CDR1 SGHTA, CDR2 FQGTGA. The CDR3 loop is CASSLRGGGAFDEQFF. CDR3 in DNA: TGTGCCAGCAGCTTAAGAGGAGGCGGGGCCTTTGATGAGCAGTTCTTC.

The V and J genes are TRBV27 and TRBJ2-1; D remains ambiguous. Germline CDR1 and CDR2: MNHEY and SMNVEV (reference sequence). This CDR3 has 11 amino acids. V shed 5 bases and J shed 10 bases, with 9 bases lying between them. DNA for the CDR3: TGTGCCAGCAGTCCCCCTGCGGAGCAGTTCTTC. Its protein is CASSPPAEQFF.

The chain links TRBV19 to TRBJ1-2; no definite D call. With 0 bases removed from V and 4 bases from J, the gap between germline ends came to 9 bases. The CDR3 runs to 14 residues. The germline V gene encodes CDR1 LNHDA and CDR2 SQIVND (reference sequence). The CDR3 DNA reads TGTGCCAGTAGTATAGATCGGGGAGCCTATGGCTACACCTTC. It codes for CASSIDRGAYGYTF. The whole variable domain, filled in from reference TRBV19 and TRBJ1-2, reads DGGITQSPKYLFRKEGQNVTLSCEQNLNHDAMYWYRQDPGQGLRLIYYSQIVNDFQKGDIAEGYSVSREKKESFPLTVTSAQKNPTAFYLCASSIDRGAYGYTFGSGTRLTVV.

This rearrangement joins TRBV28 to TRBJ2-7; the D gene is possibly TRBD1 (6 bases). Germline loops: CDR1 MDHEN, CDR2 SYDVKM. The V gene lost 5 bases and the J gene lost 13 bases, with 24 bases spanning the gap. This CDR3 is built from 14 residues. The CDR3: CASSKNARGASPYF. The CDR3, as DNA: TGTGCCAGCAGTAAGAACGCCAGGGGCGCTTCCCCCTACTTC.

This chain connects TRBV5-1 to TRBJ2-3, with TRBD2 matching 10 bases. CDR1 and CDR2 from the germline V gene are SGHRS and YFSETQ. The V gene end was trimmed by 4 bases and the J gene end by 0 bases; junction bases not matched to a gene: 8. The CDR3 runs to 17 residues. The CDR3: CASSPTTSGLSTDTQYF. The CDR3 DNA reads as TGCGCCAGCAGCCCAACGACTAGCGGGCTTAGCACAGATACGCAGTATTTT.

This sequence joins TRBV7-9 and TRBJ1-4; TRBD1 is a possible D gene (5 bases). The CDR3 runs to 14 residues. Trimming took off 7 bases at V and 2 bases at J, with 11 bases between the two ends. Germline V gene data show CDR1 as SEHNR and CDR2 as FQNEAQ (reference sequence). CDR3 in amino acids: CASTGGFTNEKLFF. In DNA form, the CDR3 reads TGTGCCAGCACCGGGGGGTTTACTAATGAAAAACTGTTTTTT.

This chain uses TRBV5-4 with TRBJ2-1; 11 bases are a match to TRBD2. V dropped 4 bases and J dropped 10; count of bases not matched to a gene: 7. The V gene's germline CDR1 is SGHNT and CDR2 YYREEE (reference sequence). CDR3 length: 14 residues. The CDR3, as DNA: TGTGCCAGCAGCCCGACCGGGACTAGCGGCGAGCAGTTCTTC. Its translation: CASSPTGTSGEQFF.

The CDR3 DNA reads as TGTGCCAGCAGCTTAGATAGCGGGGGGCCCACAGATACGCAGTATTTT. Protein product: CASSLDSGGPTDTQYF. The chain recombines TRBV11-2 with TRBJ2-3, with 10 bases aligning to TRBD2. The trim removed 0 bases at V and 2 bases at J, leaving 2 bases unmatched. Germline V gives CDR1 SGHAT, CDR2 FQNNGV. This CDR3 is 16 amino acids long.

The chain employs TRBV6-1 and TRBJ2-3, with D maybe TRBD2 (7 bases). Germline loops: CDR1 MNHNS, CDR2 SASEGT. Trimming took 8 bases from V and 6 from J, leaving 15 bases between them. The CDR3 covers 13 residues. CDR3 sequence reads: CASWGGRSDTQYF. CDR3 DNA: TGTGCCAGCTGGGGGGGGCGGTCCGATACGCAGTATTTT.

Written as DNA, the CDR3 is TGTGCTAGCGGGACTAGCGGGCTACAAGAGACCCAGTACTTC. It codes for CASGTSGLQETQYF. The chain is built from TRBV11-2 and TRBJ2-5, with 12 bases that match TRBD2. The CDR3 is made up of 14 amino acids. Per germline, CDR1 SGHAT and CDR2 FQNNGV.

The genes are TRBV5-1 and TRBJ2-7; 8 bases match TRBD2. The CDR3 is 14 amino acids. The V gene's germline CDR1 is SGHRS and CDR2 YFSETQ. Unmatched junction bases numbered 4, after V lost 0 bases and J lost 5 bases. CDR3 sequence reads: CASSLVRGGNEQYF. The CDR3 nucleotides are TGCGCCAGCAGCTTGGTTCGGGGGGGGAACGAGCAGTACTTC.

This rearrangement joins TRBV14 to TRBJ1-4; D is undetermined. V shed 0 bases and J shed 6 bases, with 5 bases lying between them. Germline V lookup: CDR1 SGHDN, CDR2 FVKESK. This CDR3 comprises 13 residues. The CDR3 here is CASSQDLDEKLFF. The CDR3 DNA reads TGTGCCAGCAGCCAAGATCTTGATGAAAAACTGTTTTTT.

This chain uses TRBV4-1 with TRBJ1-2; 7 bases line up with TRBD1. The CDR3 sequence is 14 residues long. V shed 2 bases and J 5 bases; nucleotides not matched to a gene: 5. Germline assignment: CDR1 MGHRA and CDR2 YSYEKL. The CDR3 reads CASSQPTGSYGYTF. The CDR3 DNA sequence: TGCGCCAGCAGCCAACCGACAGGGTCGTATGGCTACACCTTC.

The genes are TRBV30 and TRBJ1-2; 7 bases are a match to TRBD1. Trimming cost V 2 bases and J 4 bases; bases outside gene matches: 4. This CDR3 is 13 amino acids long. Germline values: CDR1 GTSNPN, CDR2 SVGIG (reference sequence). CDR3 DNA sequence: TGTGCCTGGAGTTTGACAGGGAGCTATGGCTACACCTTC. This codes for CAWSLTGSYGYTF.